The 13 T cell receptor beta chains below come from one sample, sequenced in a study of blood T cells in healthy people across ages (dated by TCRdb to between 2014 and 2017). The method was 5' RACE. Sequencing was carried out with an Illumina HiSeq 2500. A second roughly 6 to 12 cycle PCR used a sample-barcoded 5' primer and a J-beta primer mix. TCRdb itself trimmed the public reads at Q25 with fastp, ran MiXCR and retained productive beta chains. A single entry per CDR3 protein holds the most common genes and DNA from its merged rows. This sample holds some 710,000 distinct CDR3 sequences; over 20% were observed only once. The top ten clonotypes cover under 25% of the sample. The specimen sequenced was blood. The receptors shown here come from a man in his sixties or seventies in good health.

This chain uses TRBV13 with TRBJ1-2; TRBD1 matches at 7 bases. Looked up from germline, CDR1 is PRHDT and CDR2 is FYEKMQ (reference sequence). The CDR3 has 13 amino acids. With V trimmed by 0 bases and J by 9 bases, 4 bases remained unmatched. The CDR3 sequence is CASSLGGTARYTF. CDR3 nucleotide sequence: TGTGCCAGCAGCTTAGGAGGGACAGCCCGCTACACCTTC.

This clonotype was detected ten times or more. The junction shows a germline mismatch at one end, possibly a read error. The chain uses TRBV5-1 and TRBJ2-5; TRBD2 matches at 11 bases. The CDR3 extends over 14 amino acids. Germline V lookup: CDR1 SGHRS, CDR2 YFSETQ. CDR3: CASSLGLAGETQYF. The CDR3 DNA reads TGTGCCAGCAGCCTCGGACTAGCGGGAGAGACCCAGTACTTC.

This clonotype was found a few times. The V and J genes are TRBV29-1 and TRBJ1-1; D unclear. Germline V CDR1 and CDR2: SQVTM, ANQGSEA. This CDR3 is built from 15 residues. V dropped 1 base and J dropped 1 base, with 13 bases sitting between them. The DNA for the CDR3 is TGCAGCGTTGAAGTGCGCACGAGACCGAACACTGAAGCTTTCTTT. This gives the protein CSVEVRTRPNTEAFF.

The sample holds a few counts of this clonotype. The chain links TRBV20-1 to TRBJ1-6; tentative D call: TRBD1 (5 bases). Trimming removed 3 bases from V and 9 bases from J, with 12 bases in between. CDR3 size: 13 residues. Germline CDR1 is DFQATT and CDR2 is SNEGSKA (reference sequence). Here the CDR3 reads CSASERGGSPLHF. CDR3 DNA: TGCAGTGCTAGCGAGAGGGGTGGTTCACCCCTCCACTTT.

V usage is TRBV9 and J usage is TRBJ2-3; 7 bases align to TRBD2. CDR1 and CDR2 from the germline V gene are SGDLS and YYNGEE. The CDR3 has 15 amino acids. J lost 4 bases, V lost 4 bases, and 9 bases had no gene match. The DNA of the CDR3 is TGTGCCAGCAGCCCCTGGGGCGGGAGCGCAGATACGCAGTATTTT. Translated, it gives CASSPWGGSADTQYF.

This clonotype was detected many times. This chain uses TRBV30 with TRBJ2-2, with 9 bases matching TRBD1. CDR3 size: 14 residues. J gave up 2 bases and V 4 bases, and 2 bases lay outside the gene matches. Looked up from germline, CDR1 is GTSNPN and CDR2 is SVGIG (reference sequence). CDR3 sequence reads: CAWNRGRNTGELFF. For the CDR3, the DNA is TGTGCCTGGAACAGGGGGCGCAACACCGGGGAGCTGTTTTTT.

This clonotype has more than one count but fewer than ten. V and J are TRBV7-2 and TRBJ2-4; no reliable D call. CDR3 length: 14 residues. Trimming removed 5 bases at V and 6 bases at J, with 14 bases between. The germline V gene encodes CDR1 SGHTA and CDR2 FQGNSA. The CDR3 DNA sequence: TGTGCCAGCAGCCCCCTAAGTTGGGGAAACATTCAGTACTTC. Protein product: CASSPLSWGNIQYF. Combining the CDR3 with reference TRBV7-2 and TRBJ2-4 gives the whole variable domain GAGVSQSPSNKVTEKGKDVELRCDPISGHTALYWYRQSLGQGLEFLIYFQGNSAPDKSGLPSDRFSAERTGGSVSTLTIQRTQQEDSAVYLCASSPLSWGNIQYFGAGTRLSVL.

The chain has TRBV7-2 and TRBJ2-3; 7 nucleotides agree with TRBD2. After removal of 5 bases from V and 2 bases from J, the junction contained 7 bases not matched to a gene. The CDR3 loop spans 15 amino acids. Germline V gene sequence: CDR1 SGHTA, CDR2 FQGNSA. CDR3: CASSPSGHITDTQYF. The CDR3 nucleotides read TGTGCCAGCAGCCCTAGCGGACACATCACAGATACGCAGTATTTT.

This chain links TRBV7-2 with TRBJ1-3; the D is unclear. The CDR3 totals 16 residues. Germline CDR1 is SGHTA and CDR2 is FQGNSA. The V end was cut by 5 bases, the J end by 0 bases, with 14 bases between. CDR3 sequence: CASSQIPEYSGNTIYF. CDR3 coding DNA: TGTGCCAGCAGCCAAATCCCAGAATACTCTGGAAACACCATATATTTT.

The rearrangement links TRBV6-5 to TRBJ1-1; D perhaps matches TRBD1 (5 bases). From germline, CDR1 is MNHEY and CDR2 SVGAGI. This CDR3 region has 13 residues. V was cut by 6 bases and J by 6 bases, with 14 bases left in between. The CDR3 nucleotides read TGTGCCAGCAGGGGAACTGGGACGGCTGAAGCTTTCTTT. Residues: CASRGTGTAEAFF.

This clonotype has a handful of counts. The chain has TRBV6-5 and TRBJ1-4; possibly TRBD1 for D (6 bases). Germline V gives CDR1 MNHEY, CDR2 SVGAGI. CDR3 size: 17 residues. The germline V and J ends were trimmed by 6 bases and 7 bases, with 24 bases remaining between them. The CDR3 protein is CASSPTTGPQGGEKLFF. The CDR3 DNA reads TGTGCCAGCAGCCCCACCACTGGACCGCAAGGGGGTGAAAAACTGTTTTTT.

The sample holds many counts of this clonotype. This rearrangement joins TRBV10-3 to TRBJ2-3; 8 bases are a match to TRBD1. Germline V gene data show CDR1 as ENHRY and CDR2 as SYGVKD. The CDR3 consists of 22 residues. With V trimmed by 0 bases and J by 4 bases, 24 bases remained unmatched. CDR3: CAISESIVPDRVGERMPDTQYF. The CDR3 bases are TGTGCCATCAGTGAGTCGATAGTACCGGACAGGGTCGGGGAAAGGATGCCAGATACGCAGTATTTT.

Many counts were recorded for this clonotype. The genes are TRBV12-3 or TRBV12-4 and TRBJ2-5, with 9 bases lining up with TRBD2. With 0 bases clipped from V and 1 base from J, the junction kept 3 bases outside the gene matches. CDR3 length: 16 residues. This CDR3 is CASSLASGRLQETQYF. The DNA of the CDR3 is TGTGCCAGCAGTTTAGCTAGCGGGAGACTCCAAGAGACCCAGTACTTC.